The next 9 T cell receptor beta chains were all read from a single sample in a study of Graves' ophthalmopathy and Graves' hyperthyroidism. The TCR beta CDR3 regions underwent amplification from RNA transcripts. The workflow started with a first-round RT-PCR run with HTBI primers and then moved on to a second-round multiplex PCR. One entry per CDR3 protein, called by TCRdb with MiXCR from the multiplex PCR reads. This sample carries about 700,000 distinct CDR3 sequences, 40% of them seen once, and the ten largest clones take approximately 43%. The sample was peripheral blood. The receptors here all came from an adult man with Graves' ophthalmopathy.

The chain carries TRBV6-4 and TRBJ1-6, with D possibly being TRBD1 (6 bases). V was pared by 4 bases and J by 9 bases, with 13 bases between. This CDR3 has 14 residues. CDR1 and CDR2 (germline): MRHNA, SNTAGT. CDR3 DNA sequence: TGTGCCAGCAGTGGACAGGCGTTCAGTTCACCCCTCCACTTT. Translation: CASSGQAFSSPLHF.

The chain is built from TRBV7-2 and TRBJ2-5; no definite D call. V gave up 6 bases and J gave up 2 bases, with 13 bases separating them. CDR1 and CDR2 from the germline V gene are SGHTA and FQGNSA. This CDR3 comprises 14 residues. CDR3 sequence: CASSPIAWQETQYF. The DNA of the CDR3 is TGTGCCAGCAGTCCAATCGCCTGGCAAGAGACCCAGTACTTC.

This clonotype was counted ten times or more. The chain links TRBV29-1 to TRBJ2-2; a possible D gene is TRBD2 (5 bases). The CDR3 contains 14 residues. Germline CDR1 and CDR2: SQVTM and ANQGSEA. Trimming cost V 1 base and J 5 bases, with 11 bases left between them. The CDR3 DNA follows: TGCAGCGTTGAAGTTGTCCGGGGTACCGGGGAGCTGTTTTTT. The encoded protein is CSVEVVRGTGELFF.

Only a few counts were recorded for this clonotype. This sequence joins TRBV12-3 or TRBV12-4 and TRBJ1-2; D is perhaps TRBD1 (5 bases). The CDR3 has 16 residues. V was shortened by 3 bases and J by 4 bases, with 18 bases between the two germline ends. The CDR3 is CASSFLQGPMGYGYTF. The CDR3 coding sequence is TGTGCCAGCAGTTTCTTGCAGGGCCCGATGGGCTATGGCTACACCTTC.

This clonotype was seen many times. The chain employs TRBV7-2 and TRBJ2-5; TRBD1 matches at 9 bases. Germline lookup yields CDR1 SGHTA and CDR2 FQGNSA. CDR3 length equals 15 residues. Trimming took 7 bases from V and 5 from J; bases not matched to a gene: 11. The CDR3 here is CASTNRDRVWETQYF. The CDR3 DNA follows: TGTGCCAGCACCAACCGGGACAGGGTCTGGGAGACCCAGTACTTC.

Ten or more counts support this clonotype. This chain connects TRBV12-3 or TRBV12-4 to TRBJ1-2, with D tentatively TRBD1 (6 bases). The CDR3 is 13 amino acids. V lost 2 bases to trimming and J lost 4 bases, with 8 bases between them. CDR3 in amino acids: CASSLRRGYGYTF. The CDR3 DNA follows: TGTGCCAGCAGTTTACGCAGGGGCTATGGCTACACCTTC.

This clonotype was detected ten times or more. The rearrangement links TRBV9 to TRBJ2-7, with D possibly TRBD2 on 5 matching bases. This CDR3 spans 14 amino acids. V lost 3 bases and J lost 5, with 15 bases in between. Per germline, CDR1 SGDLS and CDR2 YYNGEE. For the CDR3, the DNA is TGTGCCAGCAGCGAGAGTCCCCGGGATGACGAGCAGTACTTC. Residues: CASSESPRDDEQYF.

CDR3 sequence reads: CSASGTGEDYGYTF. CDR3 in DNA: TGCAGCGCATCCGGGACAGGGGAGGACTATGGCTACACCTTC. J is TRBJ1-2 and V is TRBV29-1; 10 nucleotides line up with TRBD1. CDR3 size: 14 residues. Germline V gene lookup returns CDR1 SQVTM and CDR2 ANQGSEA. The trim removed 7 bases at V and 3 bases at J, leaving 8 bases unmatched.

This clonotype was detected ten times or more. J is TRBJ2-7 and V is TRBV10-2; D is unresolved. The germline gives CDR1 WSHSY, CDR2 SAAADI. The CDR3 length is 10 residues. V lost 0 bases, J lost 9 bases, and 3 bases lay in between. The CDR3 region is CASSESGQYF. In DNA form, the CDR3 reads TGCGCCAGCAGTGAGTCAGGGCAGTACTTC.